Reported below is one T cell receptor (beta chain). The antigen remains undetermined. TCRdb used MiXCR to reprocess the reads, holding one entry per CDR3 protein. The sample has approximately 600,000 distinct CDR3 sequences; almost 40% are singletons. The data were obtained in a study of T cell repertoires in cytomegalovirus infection. V lost 6 bases to trimming and J lost 8 bases, with 11 bases between them. Germline V gene sequence: CDR1 SEHNR, CDR2 FQNEAQ (reference sequence). This CDR3 comprises 13 residues. This TCR came from a human donor in good health (CMV status not recorded). Some clones in this sample may be carry-over from other donors' samples. The J gene is TRBJ1-6, the V gene TRBV7-9; D gene uncertain. The sample here was cultured PBMCs, taken from culture after CMV antigen stimulation. In DNA form, the CDR3 reads TGTGCCAGCAGGGGAATGGGCGATTCACCCCTCCACTTT. It translates to CASRGMGDSPLHF.